The 2 T cell receptor beta chains below all came from one sample that was sequenced in a study of cytomegalovirus exposure and HLA in healthy donors. Both 60 Vbeta primers and 13 Jbeta primers went into the PCR. Generated by immunoSEQ multiplex PCR, the TCRdb table keeps only in-frame clones and is missing some. The sample totals under 200,000 clones; its top ten clones hold less than 0.95%. The sequenced sample consisted of PBMCs. The receptors were sampled from a woman younger than 30 in good health and CMV-seropositive.

V is TRBV5-8 and J is TRBJ1-1; TRBD1 matches 7 bases. The V gene end was trimmed by 4 bases and the J gene end by 1 base; junction bases not matched to a gene: 7. Germline assignment: CDR1 SGHTS and CDR2 YDEGEE. The CDR3 extends over 15 amino acids. CDR3 in DNA: TGTGCCAGCAGCCTCGGCCGGACAGGGAACACTGAAGCTTTCTTT. Amino acids: CASSLGRTGNTEAFF.

The rearrangement uses TRBV6-6 and TRBJ2-3, with unresolved D. CDR3 length: 16 amino acids. The germline V and J ends were trimmed by 0 bases and 4 bases, with 14 bases remaining between them. Germline CDR1 MNHNY, CDR2 SVGAGI (reference sequence). Here the CDR3 reads CASSYSAFPQADTQYF. The CDR3 coding sequence is TGTGCCAGCAGTTACTCTGCCTTCCCTCAGGCAGATACGCAGTATTTT.